This T cell receptor beta chain was recovered during a study of T cells in Graves' hyperthyroidism and ophthalmopathy. Study overall: Peripheral blood was collected at initial diagnosis, before any treatment. Notes on the study in general: Ophthalmopathy was model-predicted a median roughly 6.3 months pre-onset.

If no ophthalmopathy progression occurred within 18 months, Graves' hyperthyroidism was stable. Newly diagnosed hyperthyroidism patients aged 18 to 65 years had disease lasting under 2 months. CDR1 and CDR2 (germline): LNHDA, SQIVND (reference sequence). The CDR3 contains 15 residues. As to this clonotype: As yet, its antigen is unknown. Since a much larger clone is just one base distant, this may be a read error.

TCR beta CDR3 regions were amplified from RNA. The HTBI primer set served for first-round RT-PCR of the TCR CDR3. From the multiplex PCR reads, TCRdb called clonotypes with MiXCR, one entry per CDR3 protein. Of about 590,000 distinct CDR3 sequences in the sample, 15% to 18% were seen once. The sample comprised blood. The V and J genes are TRBV19 and TRBJ2-1, with 7 bases fitting TRBD2. This TCR was recovered from a woman aged 30 to 39 with Graves' hyperthyroidism. The CDR3 DNA follows: TGTGCCAGTAAATGGGCGGGAGACGGTTACAATGAGCAGCTCTTC. Translated: CASKWAGDGYNEQLF.